The sequence of this T cell receptor (beta chain) was determined in a study of blood T cell repertoires in COVID-19. V lost 7 bases and J 8 bases, leaving 17 bases between the germline ends. Germline CDR1 is MDHEN and CDR2 is SYDVKM. The CDR3 contains 13 residues. Clones were read by immunoSEQ multiplex PCR, and TCRdb kept only the in-frame ones, dropping some. The data hold some 300,000 clones, with 90% observed a single time. Sequencing was performed on peripheral blood. This sequence joins TRBV28 and TRBJ1-2; unclear D gene. The TCR comes from a woman between 35 and 50 years old with COVID-19, enrolled during active disease. CDR3 coding DNA: TGTGCCAGCACCCTCCCCAGCGGGAGGGGCTACACCTTC. It codes for CASTLPSGRGYTF.